Shown below are 5 T cell receptor beta chains from a single sample sequenced in a study of T cells in Graves' hyperthyroidism and ophthalmopathy. RNA transcripts provided the source from which TCR beta CDR3 regions were amplified. TCR CDR3 underwent first-round RT-PCR with the HTBI primer set. MiXCR, run by TCRdb on the multiplex PCR reads, gives a single entry per CDR3 protein. The data contain some 510,000 distinct CDR3 sequences, around 21% of them singletons. The sample comprised blood. The source of these receptors is a young man with Graves' hyperthyroidism.

This clonotype was detected ten times or more. The rearrangement links TRBV19 to TRBJ2-2; 7 positions match TRBD1. The CDR3 covers 14 residues. Germline lookup yields CDR1 LNHDA and CDR2 SQIVND (reference sequence). The trim removed 11 bases at V and 3 bases at J, leaving 9 bases unmatched. The CDR3 reads CAGRQGGDTGELFF. DNA of the CDR3: TGTGCCGGAAGACAGGGCGGCGACACCGGGGAGCTGTTTTTT.

This clonotype was counted many times. This chain links TRBV6-2 or TRBV6-3 with TRBJ2-7; 8 positions agree with TRBD1. The germline V gene encodes CDR1 MNHEY and CDR2 SVGEGT. V lost 2 bases and J lost 3; bases outside the gene matches: 12. CDR3 length: 17 residues. The CDR3, as DNA: TGTGCCAGCAGTTACAGCCTAAAACAGGGGGAGCACTACGAGCAGTACTTC. Its translation: CASSYSLKQGEHYEQYF.

This clonotype has a count of ten or more. The chain employs TRBV27 and TRBJ2-3, with unresolved D. Deletions cut 3 bases from V and 2 bases from J, with 6 bases between. Per germline, CDR1 MNHEY and CDR2 SMNVEV (reference sequence). The CDR3 has 13 residues. CDR3 region: CASSFPNTDTQYF. The CDR3 DNA is TGTGCCAGCAGTTTCCCCAACACAGATACGCAGTATTTT.

V and J are TRBV7-8 and TRBJ2-2, with D hard to call. Germline CDR1 and CDR2: SGHVS and FQNEAQ. V dropped 7 bases and J dropped 2 bases, with 11 bases sitting between them. CDR3 length: 14 amino acids. CDR3 nucleotides: TGTGCCAGCACCCTGACACTTAACACCGGGGAGCTGTTTTTT. This sequence encodes CASTLTLNTGELFF.

This clonotype was detected many times. V is TRBV6-5 and J is TRBJ2-5, with TRBD2 matching over 9 bases. The CDR3 is 16 amino acids. Germline V gives CDR1 MNHEY, CDR2 SVGAGI. The J segment lost 0 bases and the V segment lost 6 bases, leaving 8 bases of the junction unmatched. CDR3 amino acids: CASRQLSGGNQETQYF. In DNA, the CDR3 is TGTGCCAGCAGGCAGCTAAGCGGGGGGAACCAAGAGACCCAGTACTTC.